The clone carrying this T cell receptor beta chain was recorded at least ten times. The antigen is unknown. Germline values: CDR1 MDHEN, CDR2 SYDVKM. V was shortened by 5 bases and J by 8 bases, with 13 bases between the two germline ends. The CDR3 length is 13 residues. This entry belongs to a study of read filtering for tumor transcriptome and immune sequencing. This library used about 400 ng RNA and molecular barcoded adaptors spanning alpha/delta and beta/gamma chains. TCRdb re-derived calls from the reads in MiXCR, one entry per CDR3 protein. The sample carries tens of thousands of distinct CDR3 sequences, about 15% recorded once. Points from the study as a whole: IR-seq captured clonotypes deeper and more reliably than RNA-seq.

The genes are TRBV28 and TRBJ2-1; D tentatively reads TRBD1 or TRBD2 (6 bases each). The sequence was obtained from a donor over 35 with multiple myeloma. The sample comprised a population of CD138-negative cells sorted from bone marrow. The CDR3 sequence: CASSTPGAHEQFF. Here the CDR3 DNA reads TGTGCCAGCAGTACTCCGGGGGCACATGAGCAGTTCTTC. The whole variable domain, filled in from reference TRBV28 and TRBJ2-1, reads DVKVTQSSRYLVKRTGEKVFLECVQDMDHENMFWYRQDPGLGLRLIYFSYDVKMKEKGDIPEGYSVSREKKERFSLILESASTNQTSMYLCASSTPGAHEQFFGPGTRLTVL.